The entry that follows covers one T cell receptor (beta chain) sequence. The CDR3 totals 15 residues. Trimming cost V 5 bases and J 4 bases; bases outside gene matches: 7. The germline V gene has CDR1 LGHNA and CDR2 YNFKEQ. The sample is drawn from a study of T cells after somatic rescue of genetic block. The method was immunoSEQ multiplex PCR; TCRdb's version includes in-frame clones alone and lacks a portion of them. Among tens of thousands of clones listed, approximately 91% were seen once. Sequencing input: peripheral blood mononuclear cells (PBMCs). The receptor comes from a man in his thirties or forties. The chain uses TRBV4-2 and TRBJ2-7; the match to TRBD2 covers 11 bases. The chain's CDR3 is CASSSRLAGRYEQYF. Written as DNA, the CDR3 is TGTGCCAGCAGCTCTCGACTAGCGGGACGGTACGAGCAGTACTTC.